The 2 T cell receptor beta chains given below trace back to one sample, sequenced in a study of T and B cells in COVID-19 patients. BIOMED2 TRB-A/B primer pools were used in multiplex TRB PCR. A single record per CDR3 protein comes from TCRdb applying MiXCR to the multiplex PCR reads. The sample holds tens of thousands of distinct CDR3 sequences, approximately 32% seen once. TRB was amplified from about 250-500 ng of blood genomic DNA. Sequenced: blood. The source of these receptors is a human donor who had recovered from COVID-19.

This chain uses TRBV6-5 with TRBJ1-2; 9 bases match TRBD1. This CDR3 has 16 residues. Germline trimming cut 7 bases from V and 0 bases from J; bases unmatched to any gene: 9. Germline CDR1 MNHEY, CDR2 SVGAGI. CDR3 sequence reads: CASTERTGASNYGYTF. CDR3 sequence (DNA): TGTGCCAGCACCGAGCGGACAGGGGCGTCTAACTATGGCTACACCTTC.

Remarks on this clonotype: Possible read error: a much larger clone is one base away. The rearrangement uses TRBV19 and TRBJ2-3, with 7 bases aligning to TRBD2. The CDR3 has 13 amino acids. Germline V gene sequence: CDR1 LNHDA, CDR2 SQIVND (reference sequence). DNA of the CDR3: TGTGCCAGCCGACTAGCTTCCACATATACGCAGTATTTT. It specifies CASRLASTYTQYF.